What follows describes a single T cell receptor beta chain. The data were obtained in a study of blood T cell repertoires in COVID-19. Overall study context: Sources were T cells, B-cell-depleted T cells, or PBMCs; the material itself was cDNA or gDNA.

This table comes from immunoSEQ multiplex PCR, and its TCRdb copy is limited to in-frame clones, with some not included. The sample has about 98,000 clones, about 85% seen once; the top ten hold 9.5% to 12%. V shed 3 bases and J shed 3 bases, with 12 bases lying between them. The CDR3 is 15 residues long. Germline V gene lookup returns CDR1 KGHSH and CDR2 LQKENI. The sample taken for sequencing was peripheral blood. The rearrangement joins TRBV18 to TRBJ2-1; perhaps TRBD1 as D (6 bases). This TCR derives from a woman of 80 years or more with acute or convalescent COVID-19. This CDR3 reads CASSPRDNNYNEQFF. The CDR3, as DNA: TGTGCCAGCTCACCCCGGGACAATAACTACAATGAGCAGTTCTTC.